This T cell receptor (beta chain) stems from a study of blood T cell repertoires in COVID-19. At the level of the study: Acute-phase and convalescent COVID-19 samples originated in the United States, Italy and Spain.

TCRdb's copy holds only in-frame clones and misses some; the assay was immunoSEQ multiplex PCR. The top ten hold around 10% of the sample, which has about 90,000 clones, about 80% seen once. CDR1 MDHEN and CDR2 SYDVKM come from the germline V gene. The CDR3 is 14 amino acids. V shed 6 bases, J shed 2 bases, and the junction held 2 bases outside the gene matches. The chain joins TRBV28 to TRBJ1-3; 9 nucleotides line up with TRBD1. Sequences were obtained from peripheral blood. This TCR was sampled from a woman between 65 and 79 years old with acute or convalescent COVID-19. CDR3 sequence reads: CASRGQGAGNTIYF. The DNA of the CDR3 is TGTGCCAGCAGGGGACAGGGAGCTGGAAACACCATATATTTT.